Shown below are 25 T cell receptor beta chains from a single sample sequenced in a study of graft-versus-host responses after intestinal transplantation. Clones were sequenced by immunoSEQ multiplex PCR, and TCRdb holds only the in-frame ones, with some missing. The sample has about 110,000 clones; roughly 87% are singletons. Their antigens remain unidentified. This sample comprised unstimulated CD4+ T cells sorted from spleen or lymph node cells, obtained before transplant. These receptors were taken from a human donor who was the organ donor for an intestinal transplant.

This clone was found once. The V call is TRBV6-1, the J call TRBJ2-3; D is perhaps TRBD1 (6 bases). The CDR3 has 14 residues. V was shortened by 6 bases and J by 2 bases, with 12 bases between the two germline ends. CDR1 and CDR2 (germline): MNHNS, SASEGT. DNA for the CDR3: TGTGCCAGCAGACCCCGGGACACCACAGATACGCAGTATTTT. Its translation is CASRPRDTTDTQYF.

The DNA of the CDR3 is TGTGCCAGCAGCTCCTCTTACGAGCAGTACTTC. Protein sequence: CASSSSYEQYF. The chain links TRBV5-6 to TRBJ2-7; D is unresolved. Germline CDR1 reads SGHDT; CDR2 reads YYEEEE. This CDR3 has 11 residues. V shed 3 bases and J shed 4 bases, with 5 bases lying between them.

This chain joins TRBV6-1 and TRBJ1-5; TRBD1 aligns across 8 bases. The germline V gene has CDR1 MNHNS and CDR2 SASEGT. This CDR3 spans 13 amino acids. With 7 bases clipped from V and 7 bases from J, the junction kept 6 bases outside the gene matches. The chain's CDR3 is CASTQGAGQPQHF. CDR3 coding DNA: TGTGCCAGCACCCAGGGGGCGGGACAGCCCCAGCATTTT.

V usage is TRBV11-2 and J usage is TRBJ2-1; no reliable D call. The V gene's germline CDR1 is SGHAT and CDR2 FQNNGV. The CDR3 is 13 amino acids. The ends were cut back, 6 bases at V and 10 bases at J, with 16 bases in the middle. DNA for the CDR3: TGTGCCAGCAGGATGACTGTTGCCGTCGAGCAGTTCTTC. Translating gives CASRMTVAVEQFF.

This chain links TRBV29-1 with TRBJ2-3; 10 positions match TRBD2. J lost 6 bases, V lost 6 bases, and 6 bases had no gene match. Germline values: CDR1 SQVTM, CDR2 ANQGSEA. The CDR3 length is 13 residues. Here the CDR3 reads CSVGTTSGDTQYF. The CDR3, as DNA: TGCAGCGTGGGCACGACTAGCGGGGATACGCAGTATTTT.

This chain connects TRBV10-1 to TRBJ1-6; TRBD1 aligns across 11 bases. CDR3 length: 15 amino acids. V lost 8 bases and J lost 9; bases outside the gene matches: 9. Germline CDR1 is WNHNN and CDR2 is SYGVQD (reference sequence). The CDR3 nucleotides read TGCGCCAGCGCCCCCGGGACAGGGGGAGGTTCACCCCTCCACTTT. It yields the protein CASAPGTGGGSPLHF.

The CDR3: CASRSSYNSPLHF. The CDR3 nucleotides read TGTGCCAGCAGGAGCTCCTATAATTCACCCCTCCACTTT. The rearrangement links TRBV7-2 to TRBJ1-6; D remains ambiguous. V lost 6 bases to trimming and J lost 0 bases, with 3 bases between them. The CDR3 totals 13 residues. Germline lookup yields CDR1 SGHTA and CDR2 FQGNSA.

The chain uses TRBV6-1 and TRBJ1-2; D ambiguous. CDR3 length: 15 residues. Per germline, CDR1 MNHNS and CDR2 SASEGT. The germline V and J ends were trimmed by 1 base and 3 bases, with 12 bases remaining between them. The CDR3 region is CASSEGNARDYGYTF. Here the CDR3 DNA reads TGTGCCAGCAGTGAAGGTAACGCCCGGGACTATGGCTACACCTTC.

This sequence joins TRBV11-2 and TRBJ2-7; 11 nucleotides match TRBD1. V gave up 5 bases and J gave up 4 bases; unmatched junction bases: 7. CDR3 size: 15 residues. Germline CDR1 SGHAT, CDR2 FQNNGV. For the CDR3, the DNA is TGTGCCAGCAGCCAAGGGACAGGGGGATGGTACGAGCAGTACTTC. Amino acid sequence: CASSQGTGGWYEQYF. The variable domain in full, completed from reference TRBV11-2 and TRBJ2-7, reads EAGVAQSPRYKIIEKRQSVAFWCNPISGHATLYWYQQILGQGPKLLIQFQNNGVVDDSQLPKDRFSAERLKGVDSTLKIQPAKLEDSAVYLCASSQGTGGWYEQYFGPGTRLTVT.

V is TRBV10-2 and J is TRBJ1-5; 9 bases match TRBD1. With 7 bases clipped from V and 1 base from J, the junction kept 11 bases outside the gene matches. Per germline, CDR1 WSHSY and CDR2 SAAADI. CDR3 length equals 17 residues. The CDR3 sequence: CASNLTEDRGSNQPQHF. CDR3 sequence (DNA): TGCGCCAGCAACCTGACTGAAGACAGGGGGAGCAATCAGCCCCAGCATTTT.

The chain has TRBV5-1 and TRBJ1-5, with D unresolved. V was cut by 0 bases and J by 1 base, with 11 bases left in between. The CDR3 spans 16 residues. Germline-derived CDR1 and CDR2 are SGHRS and YFSETQ. The CDR3 DNA reads TGCGCCAGCAGCTTGGTACCTGGGTCCAGCAATCAGCCCCAGCATTTT. Translated: CASSLVPGSSNQPQHF.

The chain couples TRBV14 to TRBJ2-5, with D possibly being TRBD2 (5 bases). The CDR3 is 16 residues long. Looked up from germline, CDR1 is SGHDN and CDR2 is FVKESK. Trimming cost V 2 bases and J 5 bases, with 18 bases left between them. The CDR3 loop is CASSQRRGTSSETQYF. CDR3 nucleotides: TGTGCCAGCAGCCAACGCCGGGGAACTAGTTCGGAGACCCAGTACTTC. Combining the CDR3 with reference TRBV14 and TRBJ2-5 gives the whole variable domain EAGVTQFPSHSVIEKGQTVTLRCDPISGHDNLYWYRRVMGKEIKFLLHFVKESKQDESGMPNNRFLAERTGGTYSTLKVQPAELEDSGVYFCASSQRRGTSSETQYFGPGTRLLVL.

This clone has just one count. The chain joins TRBV27 to TRBJ2-5, with no clear D. This CDR3 spans 11 amino acids. Germline V gene sequence: CDR1 MNHEY, CDR2 SMNVEV (reference sequence). Trimming took off 4 bases at V and 5 bases at J, with 5 bases between the two ends. CDR3: CASSSFETQYF. CDR3 DNA sequence: TGTGCCAGCAGTTCCTTTGAGACCCAGTACTTC.

This clone was picked up one time. The chain uses TRBV2 and TRBJ2-3; TRBD2 is a possible D gene (6 bases). Germline loops: CDR1 SNHLY, CDR2 FYNNEI. The CDR3 is made up of 13 amino acids. Trimming removed 4 bases at V and 1 base at J, with 6 bases between. The CDR3 coding sequence is TGTGCCAGCAGTGCTAGCGGCACAGATACGCAGTATTTT. Translation gives CASSASGTDTQYF.

This clone occurred once. This sequence joins TRBV7-9 and TRBJ2-1; 8 bases line up with TRBD2. J gave up 0 bases and V 5 bases, and 15 bases lay outside the gene matches. The length of the CDR3 is 19 residues. The germline CDR1 and CDR2 sequences are SEHNR and FQNEAQ (reference sequence). For the CDR3, the DNA is TGTGCCAGCAGCCCTACCCAAAGACTAGCGAGAGGCTCCTACAATGAGCAGTTCTTC. Its protein is CASSPTQRLARGSYNEQFF.

Comment on this clone: The same CDR3 arises from other DNA sequences in this sample as well. This chain connects TRBV7-3 to TRBJ2-7; tentatively, D is TRBD1 or TRBD2 (6 bases each). Germline V gene sequence: CDR1 SGHTA, CDR2 FQGTGA. This CDR3 comprises 17 residues. V gave up 2 bases and J gave up 5 bases, with 22 bases separating them. CDR3 sequence (DNA): TGTGCCAGCAGCTTATCCGGGCCGGGGGCAGGGGTAGACGAGCAGTACTTC. Translation: CASSLSGPGAGVDEQYF. Using reference TRBV7-3 and TRBJ2-7 for the parts outside the CDR3, the full variable domain is GAGVSQTPSNKVTEKGKYVELRCDPISGHTALYWYRQSLGQGPEFLIYFQGTGAADDSGLPNDRFFAVRPEGSVSTLKIQRTERGDSAVYLCASSLSGPGAGVDEQYFGPGTRLTVT.

V and J are TRBV6-1 and TRBJ2-6, with D uncertain. This CDR3 contains 13 residues. The ends were cut back, 10 bases at V and 2 bases at J, with 9 bases in the middle. In germline, CDR1 is MNHNS, CDR2 SASEGT. The CDR3 DNA follows: TGTGCCACCCACCCCCCTGGGGCCAACGTCCTGACTTTC. It codes for CATHPPGANVLTF.

The gene calls are TRBV11-2 and TRBJ1-1; D is unresolved. Germline loops: CDR1 SGHAT, CDR2 FQNNGV. V dropped 3 bases and J dropped 1 base, with 6 bases sitting between them. This CDR3 has 13 amino acids. The CDR3 is CASSLWGNTEAFF. Here the CDR3 DNA reads TGTGCCAGCAGCTTGTGGGGGAACACTGAAGCTTTCTTT.

The J gene is TRBJ1-1, the V gene TRBV5-1, with D possibly matching TRBD1 (5 bases). V shed 0 bases and J shed 4 bases, with 7 bases lying between them. Germline-derived CDR1 and CDR2 are SGHRS and YFSETQ. The CDR3 is 13 residues long. This CDR3 reads CASSLGGGTEAFF. The CDR3 nucleotides read TGCGCCAGCAGCTTGGGTGGGGGCACTGAAGCTTTCTTT.

This chain joins TRBV23-1 and TRBJ1-3, with D perhaps TRBD1 (5 bases). TRBV23-1 is an open reading frame, and its role is uncertain. Deletions cut 8 bases from V and 0 bases from J, with 11 bases between. This CDR3 is 14 amino acids long. The CDR3 protein is CASGRGVSGNTIYF. CDR3 DNA: TGCGCCAGCGGAAGGGGAGTCTCTGGAAACACCATATATTTT.

The chain carries TRBV27 and TRBJ2-1; D unresolved. This CDR3 is 15 amino acids long. Trimming pared 5 bases from V and 2 bases from J, leaving 13 bases between. CDR1 MNHEY and CDR2 SMNVEV come from the germline V gene (reference sequence). Here the CDR3 reads CASSTSWVTYNEQFF. The CDR3 DNA sequence: TGTGCCAGCAGTACGAGTTGGGTGACCTACAATGAGCAGTTCTTC.

The chain uses TRBV6-5 and TRBJ1-2; 7 bases align to TRBD1. With 5 bases clipped from V and 4 bases from J, the junction kept 7 bases outside the gene matches. The germline V gene has CDR1 MNHEY and CDR2 SVGAGI. The CDR3 covers 14 residues. The CDR3 DNA follows: TGTGCCAGCAGTCGGGACAGACTTTCCTATGGCTACACCTTC. Translating gives CASSRDRLSYGYTF.

V usage is TRBV6-1 and J usage is TRBJ1-1; D gene unclear. V lost 3 bases and J lost 9, with 11 bases in between. The CDR3 is 12 amino acids. CDR1 and CDR2 from the germline V gene are MNHNS and SASEGT. The CDR3 spells CASSEAVPQAFF. The CDR3 DNA is TGTGCCAGCAGTGAGGCGGTTCCCCAAGCTTTCTTT.

This clone was detected only a few times. The V gene is TRBV2, the J gene TRBJ2-2; D unclear. Trimming took off 8 bases at V and 6 bases at J, with 10 bases between the two ends. Germline loops: CDR1 SNHLY, CDR2 FYNNEI. This CDR3 region has 12 residues. CDR3 loop: CASSGRAGELFF. Here the CDR3 DNA reads TGTGCCAGCTCAGGAAGGGCCGGGGAGCTGTTTTTT.

The gene calls are TRBV19 and TRBJ1-5; 12 bases are shared with TRBD1. J was trimmed by 7 bases and V by 7 bases; bases with no gene match: 11. Germline V gene sequence: CDR1 LNHDA, CDR2 SQIVND (reference sequence). The CDR3 is 16 amino acids. The CDR3 DNA follows: TGTGCCAGTAAACCGGGACAGGGGGCTTCGTTGCAGCCCCAGCATTTT. Translated: CASKPGQGASLQPQHF.